One sample yielded the 19 T cell receptor beta chains listed below, sequenced in a study of T cells expressing NK-cell markers. TCRdb reprocessed the 5' RACE reads, with one entry per CDR3 protein and no DNA. The table lists 300,000 to 450,000 distinct CDR3 sequences, with 4% to 6.5% in the top ten. The sequenced material came from blood T cells: a sorted CD56 or NKG2C T cell subset, CD4+ or CD8+ T cells, or bulk PBMC T cells (not recorded which). Source of these receptors: a man aged 18-70 years in good health.

The CDR3 is CASSPPSYNEQFF. The genes are TRBV5-1 and TRBJ2-1. The CDR3 sequence is 13 residues long. Germline CDR1 reads SGHRS; CDR2 reads YFSETQ.

The V gene is TRBV12-3 or TRBV12-4, the J gene TRBJ2-1; the D call from TCRdb, TRBD2, cannot be confirmed without DNA. This CDR3 comprises 16 residues. The CDR3 loop reads CASIPSGPTFYNEQFF.

The CDR3 sequence: CASTLDRGRRGYTF. The chain uses TRBV19 and TRBJ1-2; TCRdb selects TRBD1, and the lack of DNA leaves this call unchecked. This CDR3 spans 14 amino acids. Looked up from germline, CDR1 is LNHDA and CDR2 is SQIVND (reference sequence).

The chain has TRBV2 and TRBJ2-5. The CDR3 sequence is 13 residues long. CDR1 SNHLY and CDR2 FYNNEI come from the germline V gene. The CDR3 loop reads CASSDGSRETQYF.

The chain combines TRBV7-9 with TRBJ2-1. CDR1 and CDR2 from the germline V gene are SEHNR and FQNEAQ (reference sequence). The CDR3 runs 15 residues. The CDR3 sequence is CASSLDRTFYNEQFF. The full variable domain, completed using reference TRBV7-9 and TRBJ2-1, is DTGVSQNPRHKITKRGQNVTFRCDPISEHNRLYWYRQTLGQGPEFLTYFQNEAQLEKSRLLSDRFSAERPKGSFSTLEIQRTEQGDSAMYLCASSLDRTFYNEQFFGPGTRLTVL.

This chain joins TRBV5-1 and TRBJ2-5; the TRBD2 assignment by TCRdb is unverifiable without DNA. This CDR3 is 15 amino acids long. Germline V CDR1 and CDR2: SGHRS, YFSETQ. The CDR3 reads CASSLPAGGLETQYF.

The gene calls are TRBV29-1 and TRBJ2-2; as DNA is missing, the TRBD2 call by TCRdb cannot be tested. CDR1 and CDR2 (germline): SQVTM, ANQGSEA. The CDR3 is 14 residues long. The CDR3 sequence is CSVEDGLAPGELFF.

The chain joins TRBV12-3 or TRBV12-4 to TRBJ1-2; TCRdb lists TRBD1, though no DNA is available to test this call. This CDR3 region has 13 residues. The CDR3 reads CASRLWGNYGYTF.

This chain joins TRBV5-1 and TRBJ2-7. This CDR3 is 15 amino acids long. Germline lookup yields CDR1 SGHRS and CDR2 YFSETQ. This CDR3 reads CASSLGGVSSYEQYF.

The gene calls are TRBV11-1 and TRBJ1-1. Germline-derived CDR1 and CDR2 are SGHAT and FQDESV (reference sequence). The length of the CDR3 is 18 residues. CDR3 region: CASSPEQGPTIRNTEAFF.

The chain combines TRBV5-1 with TRBJ2-2; TCRdb returns TRBD1, unconfirmable since there is no DNA. The CDR3 loop spans 14 amino acids. From germline, CDR1 is SGHRS and CDR2 YFSETQ. This CDR3 is CATRPTGGSGELFF.

The chain joins TRBV2 to TRBJ2-5; TCRdb names TRBD1, which stays unverified in the absence of DNA. The germline CDR1 and CDR2 sequences are SNHLY and FYNNEI. CDR3 length equals 13 residues. The CDR3 here is CASRMDRAQTQYF.

The chain is built from TRBV12-3 or TRBV12-4 and TRBJ1-3. The CDR3 has 14 residues. The CDR3: CASSLRETGNTIYF.

The chain joins TRBV6-2 or TRBV6-3 to TRBJ2-3; lacking DNA, the TRBD1 call made by TCRdb goes unchecked. Germline V lookup: CDR1 MNHEY, CDR2 SVGEGT. There are 13 residues in the CDR3. The CDR3 spells CASTIPGLYTQYF.

V is TRBV3-1 and J is TRBJ1-4. The CDR3 has 13 residues. Germline V lookup: CDR1 LGHDT, CDR2 YNNKEL (reference sequence). CDR3 residues: CASSPPDREKLFF.

This chain connects TRBV12-3 or TRBV12-4 to TRBJ2-7; TCRdb indicates TRBD1, and absent DNA this call remains unverified. The CDR3 is made up of 17 amino acids. The CDR3 region is CASSRPATQGRTYEQYF.

The chain links TRBV2 to TRBJ2-1; TCRdb indicates TRBD1, and absent DNA this call remains unverified. Germline V gene sequence: CDR1 SNHLY, CDR2 FYNNEI. CDR3 length equals 14 residues. The CDR3: CASSGGNLGGEQFF.

This chain connects TRBV7-2 to TRBJ2-5; the D call from TCRdb, TRBD2, cannot be confirmed without DNA. This CDR3 region has 15 residues. Germline V gives CDR1 SGHTA, CDR2 FQGNSA. CDR3 amino acids: CASSQGLAEQETQYF.

The gene calls are TRBV20-1 and TRBJ2-5; without DNA, the TCRdb call of TRBD1 cannot be checked. The CDR3 contains 13 residues. CDR1 and CDR2 (germline): DFQATT, SNEGSKA (reference sequence). CDR3 loop: CSATDSRQETQYF.